Shown below are 21 T cell receptor beta chains from a single sample sequenced in a study of blood T cell repertoires in COVID-19. The data were produced by immunoSEQ multiplex PCR, yet TCRdb's version contains in-frame clones alone and is incomplete. In the table there are 150,000 to 200,000 clones, around 80% of which are singletons. The sample consisted of PBMCs or T cells enriched from blood (not recorded which). The source of these receptors is a woman aged 55 to 70 who had recovered from COVID-19.

The rearrangement links TRBV12-5 to TRBJ2-3; 9 bases line up with TRBD2. CDR3 size: 16 residues. In germline, CDR1 is LGHNT, CDR2 FRNRAP. Unmatched junction bases numbered 6, after V lost 5 bases and J lost 0 bases. The chain's CDR3 is CASGRGTSFSTDTQYF. The CDR3 DNA sequence: TGTGCTAGTGGTCGAGGGACTAGCTTTAGCACAGATACGCAGTATTTT.

The gene calls are TRBV7-6 and TRBJ2-7; 7 bases agree with TRBD2. This CDR3 region has 17 residues. Per the germline V gene, CDR1 is SGHVS and CDR2 is FNYEAQ. V was clipped by 0 bases and J by 5 bases; unmatched bases: 13. The CDR3 region is CASSLAPGGSSFDEQYF. For the CDR3, the DNA is TGTGCCAGCAGCTTAGCGCCGGGCGGGAGCAGTTTCGACGAGCAGTACTTC.

The chain recombines TRBV7-9 with TRBJ2-1; 11 bases match TRBD2. CDR1 and CDR2 from the germline V gene are SEHNR and FQNEAQ (reference sequence). The CDR3 extends over 15 amino acids. The V segment lost 5 bases and the J segment 6 bases; nucleotides outside the gene matches: 6. For the CDR3, the DNA is TGTGCCAGCAGCGCCCGACTAGCGGGGATCAATGAGCAGTTCTTC. Amino acids: CASSARLAGINEQFF.

This chain connects TRBV6-5 to TRBJ2-5; maybe TRBD1 (5 bases). The V end was cut by 7 bases, the J end by 2 bases, with 11 bases between. The CDR3 is 13 amino acids. Germline V gives CDR1 MNHEY, CDR2 SVGAGI. The CDR3 region has the DNA TGTGCCAGCACCGTAGACAGTCAAGAGACCCAGTACTTC. The encoded protein is CASTVDSQETQYF.

CDR3 in DNA: TGTGCCAGCAAACAGGCGTTAGGCTACGAGCAGTACTTC. This encodes CASKQALGYEQYF. The chain joins TRBV5-4 to TRBJ2-7; a possible D gene is TRBD1 (5 bases). This CDR3 contains 13 residues. V gave up 6 bases and J gave up 3 bases, with 13 bases separating them. In germline, CDR1 is SGHNT, CDR2 YYREEE (reference sequence).

This chain joins TRBV2 and TRBJ2-2; D is uncertain. From germline, CDR1 is SNHLY and CDR2 FYNNEI. Trimming removed 3 bases from V and 4 bases from J, with 9 bases in between. CDR3 size: 14 residues. The CDR3 region has the DNA TGTGCCAGCAGTGACTCGGGTTTCACCGGGGAGCTGTTTTTT. Its translation is CASSDSGFTGELFF.

The chain couples TRBV28 to TRBJ1-3, with 7 bases identical to TRBD1. The ends lost 5 bases at V and 2 bases at J; junction bases unmatched: 12. The CDR3 extends over 17 amino acids. Germline assignment: CDR1 MDHEN and CDR2 SYDVKM. CDR3 residues: CASSPPGLTGPGNTIYF. CDR3 nucleotides: TGTGCCAGCAGTCCCCCCGGTTTGACAGGGCCTGGAAACACCATATATTTT.

V is TRBV15 and J is TRBJ1-3; 9 bases are shared with TRBD1. The CDR3 totals 15 residues. V lost 4 bases to trimming and J lost 3 bases; unmatched junction nucleotides: 4. The V gene's germline CDR1 is LNHNV and CDR2 YYDKDF (reference sequence). The CDR3 DNA follows: TGTGCCACCAGCACCGACAGGGGGTATGGAAACACCATATATTTT. Its protein is CATSTDRGYGNTIYF.

The V and J genes are TRBV28 and TRBJ2-7; possibly TRBD1 for D (6 bases). The V end lost 4 bases, the J end lost 12 bases, and 16 bases lay between the germline ends. This CDR3 region has 12 residues. The V gene's germline CDR1 is MDHEN and CDR2 SYDVKM. Written as DNA, the CDR3 is TGTGCCAGCAGTTCCGGACCAGGGGATGCGTACTTC. This gives the protein CASSSGPGDAYF.

CDR3 in DNA: TGTGCCAGCTCGCCTCCGGGACAGGATGAAAAACTGTTTTTT. It codes for CASSPPGQDEKLFF. V is TRBV18 and J is TRBJ1-4, with 8 bases identical to TRBD1. Germline V lookup: CDR1 KGHSH, CDR2 LQKENI. There are 14 residues in the CDR3. V was pared by 6 bases and J by 6 bases, with 6 bases of the junction left unmatched.

The CDR3 DNA reads TGCGCCAGCAGCCAAGGGGGACGGGGGATGAATGGCTACACCTTC. It is translated as CASSQGGRGMNGYTF. V usage is TRBV4-1 and J usage is TRBJ1-2, with D perhaps TRBD1 (5 bases). This CDR3 comprises 15 residues. The ends were cut back, 1 base at V and 6 bases at J, with 15 bases in the middle. The germline V gene encodes CDR1 MGHRA and CDR2 YSYEKL.

J is TRBJ2-2 and V is TRBV7-6, with 11 nucleotides matching TRBD2. The CDR3 extends over 15 amino acids. Germline V gene lookup returns CDR1 SGHVS and CDR2 FNYEAQ. V shed 5 bases, J shed 7 bases, and the junction held 6 bases outside the gene matches. CDR3 region: CASSTLAGEIGELFF. CDR3 coding DNA: TGTGCCAGCAGCACACTAGCGGGAGAGATCGGGGAGCTGTTTTTT.

The rearrangement links TRBV3-1 (or the pseudogene TRBV3-2) to TRBJ2-1; 9 nucleotides align to TRBD1. V gave up 3 bases and J gave up 5 bases; unmatched junction bases: 2. The length of the CDR3 is 14 residues. Germline assignment: CDR1 LGHDT and CDR2 YNNKEL (reference sequence). CDR3 DNA sequence: TGTGCCAGCAGCCAGGACAGGGGCCACAATGAGCAGTTCTTC. Its protein product is CASSQDRGHNEQFF.

The chain has TRBV12-3 or TRBV12-4 and TRBJ2-5; D is unresolved. The CDR3 totals 13 residues. The V end lost 3 bases, the J end lost 1 base, and 6 bases lay between the germline ends. CDR3 coding DNA: TGTGCCAGCAGTTTTAATCTCCAAGAGACCCAGTACTTC. Its translation: CASSFNLQETQYF.

The chain is built from TRBV7-9 and TRBJ1-1; 8 bases map to TRBD1. This CDR3 is 14 amino acids long. V dropped 3 bases and J dropped 2; count of bases not matched to a gene: 2. Germline V gene lookup returns CDR1 SEHNR and CDR2 FQNEAQ (reference sequence). As DNA, the CDR3 is TGTGCCAGCAGCTTGGGACAGGTCAACACTGAAGCTTTCTTT. Residues: CASSLGQVNTEAFF.

The chain recombines TRBV28 with TRBJ2-7; TRBD2 matches at 7 bases. Germline values: CDR1 MDHEN, CDR2 SYDVKM. Unmatched junction bases numbered 11, after V lost 3 bases and J lost 0 bases. This CDR3 has 17 residues. CDR3 region: CASSFPGGSAPSYEQYF. The CDR3 coding sequence is TGTGCCAGCAGTTTCCCAGGCGGGAGTGCACCCTCCTACGAGCAGTACTTC.

V gene TRBV4-1 combines with J gene TRBJ2-5, with 8 bases aligning to TRBD2. Germline CDR1 is MGHRA and CDR2 is YSYEKL. The CDR3 covers 15 residues. V lost 0 bases, J lost 6 bases, and 6 bases stayed unmatched. In DNA form, the CDR3 reads TGCGCCAGCAGCCAAGATCCAGCGGGAGTGAAGACCCAGTACTTC. Translating gives CASSQDPAGVKTQYF.

The genes are TRBV7-2 and TRBJ2-7; TRBD1 matches at 7 bases. This CDR3 contains 14 residues. Unmatched junction bases numbered 5, after V lost 5 bases and J lost 1 base. The germline CDR1 and CDR2 sequences are SGHTA and FQGNSA. CDR3 sequence: CASSVGGWSYEQYF. Written as DNA, the CDR3 is TGTGCCAGCAGCGTAGGGGGCTGGTCCTACGAGCAGTACTTC.

The V call is TRBV18, the J call TRBJ1-5; D is possibly TRBD1 (5 bases). The CDR3 length is 17 residues. Trimming took 6 bases from V and 2 from J, leaving 20 bases between them. The germline V gene has CDR1 KGHSH and CDR2 LQKENI. The CDR3 bases are TGTGCCAGCTCTACTCGGGGGAATGCGGGTCGCAATCAGCCCCAGCATTTT. Its protein product is CASSTRGNAGRNQPQHF.

The genes are TRBV19 and TRBJ1-2; D possibly corresponds to TRBD1 (5 bases). Deletions cut 6 bases from V and 2 bases from J, with 16 bases between. The CDR3 is 15 residues long. The germline gives CDR1 LNHDA, CDR2 SQIVND (reference sequence). CDR3 in amino acids: CASSRPGGLNYGYTF. The CDR3 DNA is TGTGCCAGTAGCCGGCCGGGGGGATTGAACTATGGCTACACCTTC.

The genes are TRBV30 and TRBJ2-5, with 7 bases identical to TRBD1. The CDR3 runs 13 residues. Looked up from germline, CDR1 is GTSNPN and CDR2 is SVGIG (reference sequence). J lost 5 bases, V lost 3 bases, and 6 bases had no gene match. This CDR3 is CAWRLGGAETQYF. DNA for the CDR3: TGTGCCTGGAGACTAGGGGGCGCGGAGACCCAGTACTTC. The whole variable domain, remainder taken from reference TRBV30 and TRBJ2-5, is SQTIHQWPATLVQPVGSPLSLECTVEGTSNPNLYWYRQAAGRGLQLLFYSVGIGQISSEVPQNLSASRPQDRQFILSSKKLLLSDSGFYLCAWRLGGAETQYFGPGTRLLVL.